The rows below give T cell receptor beta chains drawn from one sample of a study of technical replicates of blood from four donors. This table comes from immunoSEQ multiplex PCR, and its TCRdb copy is limited to in-frame clones, with some not included. The table lists over 85,000 clones, almost 97% of them singletons. Sequencing used T cells isolated from PBMCs. Every receptor here comes from a human donor in good health. CDR3s include the opening cysteine and the closing phenylalanine or tryptophan. Each record gives: CDR3 DNA, CDR3 protein, D gene, clone size, V gene, J gene. D genes are given only for firm matches. For some rows the clone size is stated as once, few or many, or as a class when expanded; others skip it.

DNA: TGTGCCAGCAGTGAAATACCCGGGACCCAGTACTTC; CDR3: CASSEIPGTQYF; D: -; size: -; V: TRBV6-1; J: TRBJ2-5
DNA: TGTGCCAGCAGTGCAGGGGGCGGCTACGAGCAGTACTTC; CDR3: CASSAGGGYEQYF; D: TRBD1; size: -; V: TRBV27; J: TRBJ2-7
DNA: TGTGCCAGCACGGAGCCGAATCAGCCCCAGCATTTT; CDR3: CASTEPNQPQHF; D: -; size: -; V: TRBV6-5; J: TRBJ1-5
DNA: TGTGCCAGCAGCCCTACCGACAGGGGTGCCCACGAGCAGTACTTC; CDR3: CASSPTDRGAHEQYF; D: TRBD1; size: -; V: TRBV7-8; J: TRBJ2-7
DNA: TGTGCCTGGAGTGTATCAGGGGGCGCCTACGAGCAGTACTTC; CDR3: CAWSVSGGAYEQYF; D: TRBD1; size: once; V: TRBV30; J: TRBJ2-7
DNA: TGTGCCAGCAGCGTGGACTACTCTTCTGGCAATGAGCAGTTCTTC; CDR3: CASSVDYSSGNEQFF; D: -; size: -; V: TRBV28; J: TRBJ2-1
DNA: TGTGCCAGCTCACCAGGGCCTACTGAAGCTTTCTTT; CDR3: CASSPGPTEAFF; D: -; size: -; V: TRBV18; J: TRBJ1-1
DNA: TGCGCCAGCAGCCAAGAAGGAGTAGCGGGATATAACTACGAGCAGTACTTC; CDR3: CASSQEGVAGYNYEQYF; D: TRBD2; size: once; V: TRBV4-3; J: TRBJ2-7
DNA: TGTGCCAGCAGCGTAGATGAGGGTAGCACAGATACGCAGTATTTT; CDR3: CASSVDEGSTDTQYF; D: -; size: -; V: TRBV9; J: TRBJ2-3
DNA: TGTGCCAGCATGGGCAGGGCTGGGGCCAACGTCCTGACTTTC; CDR3: CASMGRAGANVLTF; D: -; size: -; V: TRBV2; J: TRBJ2-6
DNA: TGTGCCAGCTCTGGGTCCGGGACAGGCGAGTACGAGCAGTACTTC; CDR3: CASSGSGTGEYEQYF; D: TRBD1; size: -; V: TRBV6-5; J: TRBJ2-7
DNA: TGTGCCAGCAGTTCCGAACCGGGACAGTCCTATGAAAAACTGTTTTTT; CDR3: CASSSEPGQSYEKLFF; D: TRBD1; size: -; V: TRBV6-5; J: TRBJ1-4
DNA: TGTGCCAGCAGCTCAACGGGAGGGACTTATGGCTACACCTTC; CDR3: CASSSTGGTYGYTF; D: -; size: -; V: TRBV5-6; J: TRBJ1-2
DNA: TGCGCCAGCACCAAGTGGGGGGATTTGGTTTACGAGCAGTACTTC; CDR3: CASTKWGDLVYEQYF; D: -; size: -; V: TRBV5-1; J: TRBJ2-7
DNA: TGTGCCAGCAGTTACTTTCTCAGGTCGAGGAACACTGAAGCTTTCTTT; CDR3: CASSYFLRSRNTEAFF; D: -; size: -; V: TRBV6-5; J: TRBJ1-1
DNA: TGTGCCAGCAGCTCCTGGGGACAGGGAAGTGAAAAACTGTTTTTT; CDR3: CASSSWGQGSEKLFF; D: TRBD1; size: -; V: TRBV5-4; J: TRBJ1-4
DNA: TGTGCCAGAAGCTTATACTATGATGGCTACACCTTC; CDR3: CARSLYYDGYTF; D: -; size: -; V: TRBV5-3; J: TRBJ1-2
DNA: TGTGCCAGCAGTTTTTCCGTTCTGAACACTGAAGCTTTCTTT; CDR3: CASSFSVLNTEAFF; D: -; size: -; V: TRBV27; J: TRBJ1-1
DNA: TGTGCCACCAGCAGAGATCCAGGGGTAGGACAGCCCCAGCATTTT; CDR3: CATSRDPGVGQPQHF; D: -; size: -; V: TRBV15; J: TRBJ1-5
DNA: TGTGCCAGCAGTTGGGCGAATGGCTACACCTTC; CDR3: CASSWANGYTF; D: -; size: -; V: TRBV6-1; J: TRBJ1-2
DNA: TGCAGCGTTGACTTAGGGGCCACTAATGAAAAACTGTTTTTT; CDR3: CSVDLGATNEKLFF; D: -; size: -; V: TRBV29-1; J: TRBJ1-4
DNA: TGTGCCAGCAGCTTAGGCATGGTGACAGGGTTTTTTCCGACCGGGGAGCTGTTTTTT; CDR3: CASSLGMVTGFFPTGELFF; D: TRBD1; size: -; V: TRBV13; J: TRBJ2-2
DNA: TGTGCCACCCTCATGCGCCGGGGAGTCTCCGACGAGCAGTACTTC; CDR3: CATLMRRGVSDEQYF; D: -; size: -; V: TRBV10-3; J: TRBJ2-7
DNA: TGTGCCAGCAGTTTCCTCCCGGGACAGGGGGAGACCCAGTACTTC; CDR3: CASSFLPGQGETQYF; D: TRBD1; size: -; V: TRBV5-5; J: TRBJ2-5
DNA: TGTGCCAGTAGTATAGCTGACAGGGGGCCTGGAAACACCATATATTTT; CDR3: CASSIADRGPGNTIYF; D: TRBD1; size: -; V: TRBV19; J: TRBJ1-3
DNA: TGCGCCAGCAGCCAAGATAGAGGGAACTACGAGCAGTACTTC; CDR3: CASSQDRGNYEQYF; D: -; size: once; V: TRBV4-1; J: TRBJ2-7
DNA: TGCGCCAGCAGCCAAGATGCTCCCCTAGCGGCGAACACCGGGGAGCTGTTTTTT; CDR3: CASSQDAPLAANTGELFF; D: TRBD2; size: -; V: TRBV4-1; J: TRBJ2-2
DNA: TGTGCCAGCAGATCGGAGGGACAGGGGAATCAGCCCCAGCATTTT; CDR3: CASRSEGQGNQPQHF; D: TRBD1; size: -; V: TRBV6-6; J: TRBJ1-5
DNA: TGTGCCAGCAGTTACGCCCCAGCGTCCTACGAGCAGTACTTC; CDR3: CASSYAPASYEQYF; D: -; size: -; V: TRBV6-5; J: TRBJ2-7
DNA: TGTGCCAGCAGCGTAAGCGGGACCCTCAATGAGCAGTTCTTC; CDR3: CASSVSGTLNEQFF; D: TRBD2; size: -; V: TRBV9; J: TRBJ2-1
DNA: TGTGCCAGCAGCTGGACAGCAAATATGAACACTGAAGCTTTCTTT; CDR3: CASSWTANMNTEAFF; D: -; size: once; V: TRBV7-8; J: TRBJ1-1
DNA: TGTGCCAGCAGCGTCAGCGGCCCTAGCACAGATACGCAGTATTTT; CDR3: CASSVSGPSTDTQYF; D: -; size: -; V: TRBV9; J: TRBJ2-3
DNA: TGTGCCAGCTCACCACCGGTCGAGGTTGGCTACGAGCAGTACTTC; CDR3: CASSPPVEVGYEQYF; D: -; size: -; V: TRBV18; J: TRBJ2-7
DNA: TGTGCCAGCAGTTCCGGACAGGGAGGCTACACCTTC; CDR3: CASSSGQGGYTF; D: TRBD1; size: -; V: TRBV27; J: TRBJ1-2
DNA: TGTGCCAGCAGCCCAGGGACTAGCGGGAGTCTCGAGCAGTACTTC; CDR3: CASSPGTSGSLEQYF; D: TRBD2; size: -; V: TRBV7-8; J: TRBJ2-7
DNA: TGTGCCAGCAGCCAAGACTTAGCGGGATGGCGGGGCGGCAATGAGCAGTTCTTC; CDR3: CASSQDLAGWRGGNEQFF; D: TRBD2; size: -; V: TRBV16; J: TRBJ2-1
DNA: TGTGCCAGTAGTAGTCAGGGTAAGGTCCATGAGCAGTTCTTC; CDR3: CASSSQGKVHEQFF; D: -; size: -; V: TRBV19; J: TRBJ2-1
DNA: TGTGCCAGCATCCTTCACCGGGACAAGGAGTACTTC; CDR3: CASILHRDKEYF; D: -; size: -; V: TRBV2; J: TRBJ2-4
DNA: TGTGCCAGCAGCTTAGAAGTAGCCTACGGAGGACTGGTCAATGAGCAGTTCTTC; CDR3: CASSLEVAYGGLVNEQFF; D: -; size: -; V: TRBV7-9; J: TRBJ2-1
DNA: TGTGCCAGCAGCTTGTTTCTAGCGGGAGGACGACTTTCCTACGAGCAGTACTTC; CDR3: CASSLFLAGGRLSYEQYF; D: TRBD2; size: few; V: TRBV5-5; J: TRBJ2-7
DNA: TGTGCCAGCAGTGATCATTACGAGCAGTACTTC; CDR3: CASSDHYEQYF; D: -; size: -; V: TRBV25-1; J: TRBJ2-7
DNA: TGTGCCAGCGGTTCTAGCGCAGCTTCAACCGAGCAGTACTTC; CDR3: CASGSSAASTEQYF; D: -; size: once; V: TRBV11-3; J: TRBJ2-7
DNA: TGTGCCAGCAGTCCTACCCTTTACGAGCAGTACTTC; CDR3: CASSPTLYEQYF; D: -; size: -; V: TRBV28; J: TRBJ2-7
DNA: TGCGCCAGCAGCCAAGATAGTGCGGGGTCCTACGAGCAGTACTTC; CDR3: CASSQDSAGSYEQYF; D: -; size: -; V: TRBV4-3; J: TRBJ2-7
DNA: TGCGCCAGCAGTGAACAGGGGGCTTACAATGAGCAGTTCTTC; CDR3: CASSEQGAYNEQFF; D: TRBD1; size: few; V: TRBV10-2; J: TRBJ2-1
DNA: TGTGCCAGCAGCTTGGAGGGGGCCTACGAGCAGTACTTC; CDR3: CASSLEGAYEQYF; D: -; size: once; V: TRBV5-8; J: TRBJ2-7
DNA: TGTGCCAGCAGTTTAGGCGGGAGGGCTCGAGGGCAGTATTTT; CDR3: CASSLGGRARGQYF; D: TRBD2; size: -; V: TRBV27; J: TRBJ2-3
DNA: TGCGCCAGCAGCTCTCTAAGTGGTACAGATACGCAGTATTTT; CDR3: CASSSLSGTDTQYF; D: -; size: -; V: TRBV5-1; J: TRBJ2-3
DNA: TGTGCCACCAGCTTCACCAGAGGTCAGCCCCAGCATTTT; CDR3: CATSFTRGQPQHF; D: -; size: -; V: TRBV15; J: TRBJ1-5
DNA: TGTGCCAGCAGCGGGCACACCGGGGAGCTGTTTTTT; CDR3: CASSGHTGELFF; D: -; size: -; V: TRBV9; J: TRBJ2-2
DNA: TGCGCCAGCAGCGACCAGGTGGCGGGGCTTGAAGCTTTCTTT; CDR3: CASSDQVAGLEAFF; D: -; size: -; V: TRBV5-1; J: TRBJ1-1
DNA: TGTGCCAGCAGCTCGGGTGAGCAGTTCTTC; CDR3: CASSSGEQFF; D: -; size: -; V: TRBV7-2; J: TRBJ2-1
DNA: TGTGCCAGTAGTTCGTACAGGGCAGGGTATGGCTACACCTTC; CDR3: CASSSYRAGYGYTF; D: -; size: -; V: TRBV19; J: TRBJ1-2
DNA: TGTGCCAATTCGCTAGAGGGCAATGAGCAGTTCTTC; CDR3: CANSLEGNEQFF; D: -; size: -; V: TRBV10-3; J: TRBJ2-1
DNA: TGTGCCAGCAGCCGCGGAACTAGCCTGACCCAGTACTTC; CDR3: CASSRGTSLTQYF; D: -; size: few; V: TRBV14; J: TRBJ2-5
DNA: TGTGCCAGCAGAGGGACTAGCGGGAGACACGAGCAGTACTTC; CDR3: CASRGTSGRHEQYF; D: TRBD2; size: -; V: TRBV2; J: TRBJ2-7
DNA: TGTGCCAGCAGTGACCCCGGGAGCTCCTACAATGAGCAGTTCTTC; CDR3: CASSDPGSSYNEQFF; D: -; size: -; V: TRBV6-1; J: TRBJ2-1
DNA: TGCGCCAGCAGCCAAGAGGCGGGAGCCCCCTACGAGCAGTACTTC; CDR3: CASSQEAGAPYEQYF; D: TRBD2; size: -; V: TRBV4-3; J: TRBJ2-7